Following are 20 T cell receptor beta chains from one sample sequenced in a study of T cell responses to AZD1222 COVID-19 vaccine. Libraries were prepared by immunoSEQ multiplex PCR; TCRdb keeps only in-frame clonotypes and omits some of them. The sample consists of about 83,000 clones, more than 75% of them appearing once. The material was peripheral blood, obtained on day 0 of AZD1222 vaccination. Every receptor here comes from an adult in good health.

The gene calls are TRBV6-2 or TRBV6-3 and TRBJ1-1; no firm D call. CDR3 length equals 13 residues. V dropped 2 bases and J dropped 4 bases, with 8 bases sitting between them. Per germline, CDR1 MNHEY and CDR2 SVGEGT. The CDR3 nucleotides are TGTGCCAGCAGTTACGGCGGGTTCACTGAAGCTTTCTTT. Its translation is CASSYGGFTEAFF.

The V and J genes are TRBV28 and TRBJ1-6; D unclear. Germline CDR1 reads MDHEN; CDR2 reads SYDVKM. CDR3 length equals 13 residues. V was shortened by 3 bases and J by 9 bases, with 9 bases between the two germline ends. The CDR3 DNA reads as TGTGCCAGCAGTTTCCCAAATTCTTCACCCCTCCACTTT. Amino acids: CASSFPNSSPLHF. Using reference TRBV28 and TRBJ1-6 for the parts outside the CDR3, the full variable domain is DVKVTQSSRYLVKRTGEKVFLECVQDMDHENMFWYRQDPGLGLRLIYFSYDVKMKEKGDIPEGYSVSREKKERFSLILESASTNQTSMYLCASSFPNSSPLHFGNGTRLTVT.

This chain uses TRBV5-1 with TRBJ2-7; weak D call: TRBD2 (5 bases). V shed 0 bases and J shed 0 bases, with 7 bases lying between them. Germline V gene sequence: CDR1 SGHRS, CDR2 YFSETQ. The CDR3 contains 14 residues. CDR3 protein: CASSLVTSSYEQYF. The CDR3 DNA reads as TGCGCCAGCAGCTTGGTTACTAGCTCCTACGAGCAGTACTTC.

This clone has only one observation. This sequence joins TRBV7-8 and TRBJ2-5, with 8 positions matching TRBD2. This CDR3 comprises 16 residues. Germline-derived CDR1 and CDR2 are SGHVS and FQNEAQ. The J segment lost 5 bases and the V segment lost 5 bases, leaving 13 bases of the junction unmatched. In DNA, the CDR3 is TGTGCCAGCAGCCCAGATTTTAGCGGGGATGGGGAGACCCAGTACTTC. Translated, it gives CASSPDFSGDGETQYF.

The CDR3 spells CASSFMDSRGGYTF. CDR3 in DNA: TGTGCCAGCAGCTTCATGGACTCTAGGGGTGGCTACACCTTC. This chain joins TRBV7-9 and TRBJ1-2; a possible D gene is TRBD1 (5 bases). Germline CDR1 and CDR2: SEHNR and FQNEAQ (reference sequence). V lost 3 bases and J 7 bases, leaving 15 bases between the germline ends. The CDR3 is 14 residues long.

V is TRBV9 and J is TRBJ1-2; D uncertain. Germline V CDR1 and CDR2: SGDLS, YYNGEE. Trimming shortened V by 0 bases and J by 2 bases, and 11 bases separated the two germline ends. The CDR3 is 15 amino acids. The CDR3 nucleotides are TGTGCCAGCAGCGTAGTTGACACCACAAACTATGGCTACACCTTC. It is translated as CASSVVDTTNYGYTF.

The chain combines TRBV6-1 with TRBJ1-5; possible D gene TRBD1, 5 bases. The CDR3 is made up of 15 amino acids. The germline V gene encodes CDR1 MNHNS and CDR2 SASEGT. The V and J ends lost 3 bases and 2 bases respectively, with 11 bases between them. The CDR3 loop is CASSEGGVGNQPQHF. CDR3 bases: TGTGCCAGCAGTGAGGGGGGGGTGGGCAATCAGCCCCAGCATTTT.

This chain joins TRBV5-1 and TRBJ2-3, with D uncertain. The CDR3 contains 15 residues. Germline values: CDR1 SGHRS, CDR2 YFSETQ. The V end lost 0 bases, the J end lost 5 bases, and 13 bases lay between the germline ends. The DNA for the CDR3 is TGCGCCAGCAGCTTGGAAGACGCCAGAATAGATACGCAGTATTTT. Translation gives CASSLEDARIDTQYF.

The CDR3: CASSLRRGSYSPLHF. Written as DNA, the CDR3 is TGTGCCAGCAGCTTGAGGCGGGGTAGTTACTCACCCCTCCACTTT. V is TRBV5-6 and J is TRBJ1-6, with D uncertain. Trimming stripped 1 base from V and 10 bases from J, with 15 bases between. CDR3 size: 15 residues. Germline-derived CDR1 and CDR2 are SGHDT and YYEEEE. Based on the CDR3 plus reference TRBV5-6 and TRBJ1-6, the full variable domain is DAGVTQSPTHLIKTRGQQVTLRCSPKSGHDTVSWYQQALGQGPQFIFQYYEEEERQRGNFPDRFSGHQFPNYSSELNVNALLLGDSALYLCASSLRRGSYSPLHFGNGTRLTVT.

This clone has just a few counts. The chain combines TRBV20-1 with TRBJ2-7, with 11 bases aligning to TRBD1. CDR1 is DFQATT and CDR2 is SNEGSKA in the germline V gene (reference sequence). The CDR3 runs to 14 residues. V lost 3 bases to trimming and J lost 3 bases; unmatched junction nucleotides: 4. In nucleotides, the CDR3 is TGCAGTGCTAGTGCAGGGACAGGGGGCTACGAGCAGTACTTC. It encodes CSASAGTGGYEQYF.

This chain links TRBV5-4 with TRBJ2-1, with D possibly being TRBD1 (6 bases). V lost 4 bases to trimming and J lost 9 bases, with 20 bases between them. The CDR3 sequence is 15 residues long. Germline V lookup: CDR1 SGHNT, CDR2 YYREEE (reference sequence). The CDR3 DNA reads TGTGCCAGCAGCCACGCAGGGGCTCGGACCAGTGAGCAGTTCTTC. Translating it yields CASSHAGARTSEQFF.

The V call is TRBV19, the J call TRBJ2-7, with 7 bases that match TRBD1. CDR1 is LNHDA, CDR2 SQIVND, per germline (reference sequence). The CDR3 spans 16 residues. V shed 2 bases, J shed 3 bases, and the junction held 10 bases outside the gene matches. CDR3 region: CASSITDRSVSYEQYF. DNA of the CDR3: TGTGCCAGTAGTATAACGGACAGGTCGGTTAGCTACGAGCAGTACTTC.

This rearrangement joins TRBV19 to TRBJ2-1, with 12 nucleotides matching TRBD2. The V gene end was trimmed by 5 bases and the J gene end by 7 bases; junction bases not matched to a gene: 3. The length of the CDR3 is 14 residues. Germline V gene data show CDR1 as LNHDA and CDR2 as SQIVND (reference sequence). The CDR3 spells CASSSTSGRNEQFF. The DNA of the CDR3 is TGTGCCAGTAGTTCTACTAGCGGGAGGAATGAGCAGTTCTTC.

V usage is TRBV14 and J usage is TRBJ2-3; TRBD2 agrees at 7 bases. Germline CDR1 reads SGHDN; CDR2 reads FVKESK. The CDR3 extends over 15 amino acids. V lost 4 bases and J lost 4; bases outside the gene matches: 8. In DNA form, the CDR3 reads TGTGCCAGCAGCCCCTGGGGGGGAGGAGCAGATACGCAGTATTTT. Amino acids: CASSPWGGGADTQYF.

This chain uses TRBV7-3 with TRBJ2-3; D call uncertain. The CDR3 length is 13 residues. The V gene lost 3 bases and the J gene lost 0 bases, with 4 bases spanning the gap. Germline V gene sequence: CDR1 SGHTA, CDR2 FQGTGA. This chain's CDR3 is CASSFGSTDTQYF. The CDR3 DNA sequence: TGTGCCAGCAGCTTCGGGAGCACAGATACGCAGTATTTT. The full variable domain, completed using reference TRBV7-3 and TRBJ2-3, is GAGVSQTPSNKVTEKGKYVELRCDPISGHTALYWYRQSLGQGPEFLIYFQGTGAADDSGLPNDRFFAVRPEGSVSTLKIQRTERGDSAVYLCASSFGSTDTQYFGPGTRLTVL.

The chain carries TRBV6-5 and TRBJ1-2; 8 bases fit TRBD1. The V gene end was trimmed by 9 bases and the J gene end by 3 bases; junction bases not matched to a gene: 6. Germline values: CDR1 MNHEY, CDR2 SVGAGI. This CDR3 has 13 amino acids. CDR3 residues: CASDRGGDYGYTF. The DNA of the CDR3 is TGTGCCAGTGACAGGGGTGGCGACTATGGCTACACCTTC.

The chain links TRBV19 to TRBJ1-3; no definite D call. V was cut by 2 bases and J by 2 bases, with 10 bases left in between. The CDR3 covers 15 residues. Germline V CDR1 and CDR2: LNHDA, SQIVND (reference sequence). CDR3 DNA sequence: TGTGCCAGTAGTATACTACCGGGCCCTGGAAACACCATATATTTT. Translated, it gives CASSILPGPGNTIYF.

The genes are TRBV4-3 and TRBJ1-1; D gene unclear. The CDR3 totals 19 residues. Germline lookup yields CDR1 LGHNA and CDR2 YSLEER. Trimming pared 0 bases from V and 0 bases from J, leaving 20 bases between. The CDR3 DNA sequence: TGCGCCAGCAGCCAAGACCCCAGAGGGCCCGAGGGAATGAACACTGAAGCTTTCTTT. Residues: CASSQDPRGPEGMNTEAFF.

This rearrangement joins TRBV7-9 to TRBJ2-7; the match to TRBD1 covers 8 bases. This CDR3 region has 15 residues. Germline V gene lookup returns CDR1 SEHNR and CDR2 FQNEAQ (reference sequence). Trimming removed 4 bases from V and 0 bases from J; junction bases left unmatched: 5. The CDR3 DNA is TGTGCCAGCAGCTGGGACAGGTTGAGCTCCTACGAGCAGTACTTC. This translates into CASSWDRLSSYEQYF. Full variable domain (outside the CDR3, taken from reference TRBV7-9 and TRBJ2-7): DTGVSQNPRHKITKRGQNVTFRCDPISEHNRLYWYRQTLGQGPEFLTYFQNEAQLEKSRLLSDRFSAERPKGSFSTLEIQRTEQGDSAMYLCASSWDRLSSYEQYFGPGTRLTVT.

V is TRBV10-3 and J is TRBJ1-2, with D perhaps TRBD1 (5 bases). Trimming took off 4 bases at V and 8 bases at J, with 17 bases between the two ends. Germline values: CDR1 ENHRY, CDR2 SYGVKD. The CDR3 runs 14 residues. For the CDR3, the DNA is TGTGCCATCAGTGGGCCAGGGACGGCGGGAGGCTACACCTTC. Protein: CAISGPGTAGGYTF.